This entry is about one T cell receptor (beta chain). cDNA came from around 0.5 to 1 ug RNA primed by random hexamers. TCRdb re-called the immunoSEQ multiplex PCR reads through MiXCR, storing one row per CDR3 protein. The sample lists about 140,000 distinct CDR3 sequences, 95% occurring once. From blood CD8+ and CD4+ T cells, TCR beta sequences were generated. As judged by recently defined diagnostic criteria, patients with Susac syndrome had definite or probable disease. These data belong to a study of CD8 T cells in Susac syndrome. What was sequenced was CD4+ T cells from PBMCs. The TCR was taken from a human donor with Susac syndrome.

For the CDR3, the DNA is TGTGCCAGCAGCAAAGATATCTACCAGCGGGAGGACCAGACCCAGTACTTC. Amino acids: CASSKDIYQREDQTQYF. The V and J genes are TRBV21-1 and TRBJ2-5; the table gives TRBD2 as D, unverified against the DNA. TRBV21-1 is a listed pseudogene. The CDR3 extends over 17 amino acids.